This T cell receptor (beta chain) stems from a study of cytomegalovirus exposure and HLA in healthy donors. Every donor was a healthy person donating bone marrow. Whereas donors were nominally healthy upon sampling, unrecorded immune exposures were probable. Primers included in the PCR were 60 Vbeta and 13 Jbeta primers. Authors' analysis steps: Roughly 80 million unique TCR beta chains, some 11 million shared, were counted in a later analysis. Method: immunoSEQ multiplex PCR; TCRdb's copy keeps in-frame clones and lacks some. That table gives V, J and clone size, and the DNA gave D and trimming. The sample lists under 200,000 clones; about 75% were seen once. This clonotype originated in a male donor in good health and CMV-seropositive. The sample taken for sequencing was PBMCs.

The CDR3 DNA reads TGTGCCAGCACTCCAATTCAGGGAGGTCACGAGCAGTACTTC. Amino acids: CASTPIQGGHEQYF. The V call is TRBV27, the J call TRBJ2-7, with D perhaps matching TRBD2 (6 bases). The germline CDR1 and CDR2 sequences are MNHEY and SMNVEV (reference sequence). CDR3 length: 14 amino acids. V gave up 7 bases and J gave up 5 bases, with 18 bases separating them.